This T cell receptor beta chain stems from a study of T-cell memory formation after mild COVID-19. MiXCR, applied by TCRdb to the 5' RACE reads, yields one record per CDR3 protein. The table has about 140,000 distinct CDR3 sequences, 13% to 15% seen once; the top ten hold less than 15%. This TCR was sampled from an adult woman who had mild COVID-19 (a few samples of this study predate the infection). Cell type and time point are not known. The material sequenced was PBMCs or a T cell subset sorted from them (not recorded which).

This CDR3 reads CASSLGLAGAGETQYF. As DNA, the CDR3 is TGTGCCAGCAGCTTAGGTCTAGCGGGGGCGGGGGAGACCCAGTACTTC. This chain links TRBV7-2 with TRBJ2-5; TRBD2 agrees at 10 bases. This CDR3 spans 16 amino acids. CDR1 and CDR2 from the germline V gene are SGHTA and FQGNSA. After removal of 1 base from V and 5 bases from J, the junction contained 7 bases not matched to a gene.